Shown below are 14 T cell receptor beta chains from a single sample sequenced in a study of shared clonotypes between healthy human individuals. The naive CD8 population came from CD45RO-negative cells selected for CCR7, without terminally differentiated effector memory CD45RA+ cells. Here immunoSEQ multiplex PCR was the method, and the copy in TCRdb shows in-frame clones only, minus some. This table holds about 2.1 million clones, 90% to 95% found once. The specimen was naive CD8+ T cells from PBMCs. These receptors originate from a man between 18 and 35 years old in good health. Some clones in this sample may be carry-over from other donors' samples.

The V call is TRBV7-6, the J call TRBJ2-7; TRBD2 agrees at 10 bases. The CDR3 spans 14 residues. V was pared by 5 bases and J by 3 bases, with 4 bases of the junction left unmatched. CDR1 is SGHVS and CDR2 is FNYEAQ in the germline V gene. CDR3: CASSRGTSDYEQYF. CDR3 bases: TGTGCCAGCAGCCGCGGGACTAGCGACTACGAGCAGTACTTC.

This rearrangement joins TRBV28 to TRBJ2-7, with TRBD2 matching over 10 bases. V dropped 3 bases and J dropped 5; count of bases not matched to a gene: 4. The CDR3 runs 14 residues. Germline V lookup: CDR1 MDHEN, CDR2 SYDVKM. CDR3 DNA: TGTGCCAGCAGTTTTGGACTAGCGGAAGACGAGCAGTACTTC. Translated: CASSFGLAEDEQYF. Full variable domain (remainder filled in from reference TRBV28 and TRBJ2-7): DVKVTQSSRYLVKRTGEKVFLECVQDMDHENMFWYRQDPGLGLRLIYFSYDVKMKEKGDIPEGYSVSREKKERFSLILESASTNQTSMYLCASSFGLAEDEQYFGPGTRLTVT.

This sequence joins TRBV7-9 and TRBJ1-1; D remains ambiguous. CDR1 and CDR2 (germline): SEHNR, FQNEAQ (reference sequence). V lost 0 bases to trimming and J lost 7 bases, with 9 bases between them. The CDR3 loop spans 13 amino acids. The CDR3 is CASSLALGSEAFF. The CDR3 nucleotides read TGTGCCAGCAGCTTAGCGCTGGGCAGTGAAGCTTTCTTT.

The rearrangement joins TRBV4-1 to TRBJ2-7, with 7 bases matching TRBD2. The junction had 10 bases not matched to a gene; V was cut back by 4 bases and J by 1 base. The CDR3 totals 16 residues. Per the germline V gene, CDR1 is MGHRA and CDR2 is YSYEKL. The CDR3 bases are TGCGCCAGCAGCCTGGCGGGAGAGGGTAGGTCCTACGAGCAGTACTTC. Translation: CASSLAGEGRSYEQYF.

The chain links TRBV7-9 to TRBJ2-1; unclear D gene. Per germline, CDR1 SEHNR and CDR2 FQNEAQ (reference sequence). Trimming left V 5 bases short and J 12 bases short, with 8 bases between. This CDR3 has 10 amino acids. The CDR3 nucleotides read TGTGCCAGCAGCGCCTCAGCGCAGTTCTTC. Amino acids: CASSASAQFF.

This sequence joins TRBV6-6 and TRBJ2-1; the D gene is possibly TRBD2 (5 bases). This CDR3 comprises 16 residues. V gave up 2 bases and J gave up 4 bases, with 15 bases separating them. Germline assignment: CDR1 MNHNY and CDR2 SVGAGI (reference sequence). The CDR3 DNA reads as TGTGCCAGCAGTTACCAATCCTGGGGAGTATACAATGAGCAGTTCTTC. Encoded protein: CASSYQSWGVYNEQFF.

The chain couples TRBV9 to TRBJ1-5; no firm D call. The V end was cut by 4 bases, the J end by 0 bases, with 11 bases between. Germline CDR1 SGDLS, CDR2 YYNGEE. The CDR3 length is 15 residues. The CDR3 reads CASSPSLSSNQPQHF. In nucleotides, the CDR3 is TGTGCCAGCAGCCCCAGCCTGTCTAGCAATCAGCCCCAGCATTTT.

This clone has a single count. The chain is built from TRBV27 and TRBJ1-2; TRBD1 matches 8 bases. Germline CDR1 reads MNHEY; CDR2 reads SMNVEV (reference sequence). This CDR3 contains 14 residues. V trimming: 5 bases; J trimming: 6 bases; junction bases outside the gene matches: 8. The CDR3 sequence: CASSPRTGRNGYTF. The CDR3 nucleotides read TGTGCCAGCAGTCCCCGGACAGGGAGGAATGGCTACACCTTC.

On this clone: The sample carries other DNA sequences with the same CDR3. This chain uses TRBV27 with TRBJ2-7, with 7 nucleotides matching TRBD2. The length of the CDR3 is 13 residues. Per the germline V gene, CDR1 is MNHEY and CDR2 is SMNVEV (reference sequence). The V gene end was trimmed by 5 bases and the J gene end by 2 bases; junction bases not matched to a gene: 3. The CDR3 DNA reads TGTGCCAGCAGTCTCGGGAGGACCTACGAGCAGTACTTC. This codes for CASSLGRTYEQYF.

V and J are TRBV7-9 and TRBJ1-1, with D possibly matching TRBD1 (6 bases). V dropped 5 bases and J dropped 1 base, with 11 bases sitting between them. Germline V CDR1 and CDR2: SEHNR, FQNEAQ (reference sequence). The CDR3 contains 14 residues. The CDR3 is CASSTRQENTEAFF. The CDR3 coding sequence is TGTGCCAGCAGCACCAGACAGGAGAACACTGAAGCTTTCTTT.

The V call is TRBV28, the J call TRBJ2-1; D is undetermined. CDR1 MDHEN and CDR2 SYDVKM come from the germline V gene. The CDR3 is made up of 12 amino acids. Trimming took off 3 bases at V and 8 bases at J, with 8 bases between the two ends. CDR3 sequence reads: CASSFRSHEQFF. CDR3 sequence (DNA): TGTGCCAGCAGTTTTAGGTCCCATGAGCAGTTCTTC.

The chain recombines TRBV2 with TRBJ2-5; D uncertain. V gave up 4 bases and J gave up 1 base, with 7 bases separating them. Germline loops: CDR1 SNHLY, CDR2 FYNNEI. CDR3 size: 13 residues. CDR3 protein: CASSGAIQETQYF. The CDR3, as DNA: TGTGCCAGCAGTGGGGCGATCCAAGAGACCCAGTACTTC.

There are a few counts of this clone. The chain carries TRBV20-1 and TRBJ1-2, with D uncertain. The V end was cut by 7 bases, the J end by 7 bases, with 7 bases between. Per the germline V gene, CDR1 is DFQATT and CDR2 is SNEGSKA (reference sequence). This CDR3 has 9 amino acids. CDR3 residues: CSGRPGYTF. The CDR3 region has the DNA TGCAGTGGGAGGCCTGGCTACACCTTC.

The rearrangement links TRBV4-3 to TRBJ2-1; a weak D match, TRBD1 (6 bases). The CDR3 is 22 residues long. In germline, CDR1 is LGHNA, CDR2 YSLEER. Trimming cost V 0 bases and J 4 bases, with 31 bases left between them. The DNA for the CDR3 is TGCGCCAGCAGCCAAGATATCGATGAGTGGGACCGGTGGGACAAGGAGTACAATGAGCAGTTCTTC. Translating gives CASSQDIDEWDRWDKEYNEQFF.